What follows is one T cell receptor (beta chain) and its context. The antigen is unknown. This record belongs to a study of regulatory T cells in long-lasting Graves disease. Time point in this sample: persistent/refractory GD, antithyroid drugs over 5 years with positive TRAb. PBMCs were the source of the RNA used for TCR sequencing. Investigators report Graves' disease was diagnosed under American Thyroid Association guidelines. According to the study, TCR beta libraries were built with iRepertoire HTBI primers and CDR3-region Arm-PCR. TCRdb re-derived calls from the multiplex PCR reads in MiXCR, one entry per CDR3 protein. The sample includes fewer than 450,000 distinct CDR3 sequences, around 20% of them seen just once. Trimming cost V 6 bases and J 2 bases, with 20 bases left between them. CDR1 MRHNA and CDR2 SNTAGT come from the germline V gene. CDR3 length: 18 residues. Findings of the study overall: The small sample size may have reduced accuracy. Rather than thyroid tissue, only peripheral blood underwent study. Newly diagnosed patients shared 966 public clonotypes; persistent patients shared approximately 2,900.

The origin of this receptor is a female donor with Graves disease. The sequences come from peripheral blood mononuclear cells (PBMCs), collected when the disease was refractory, from a patient treated with antithyroid drugs. The V gene is TRBV6-4, the J gene TRBJ2-6, with TRBD2 as a possible D gene (5 bases). DNA for the CDR3: TGTGCCAGCAGGCCTGTTGAGGGCCCTACTACTGGGGCCAACGTCCTGACTTTC. Translation gives CASRPVEGPTTGANVLTF.